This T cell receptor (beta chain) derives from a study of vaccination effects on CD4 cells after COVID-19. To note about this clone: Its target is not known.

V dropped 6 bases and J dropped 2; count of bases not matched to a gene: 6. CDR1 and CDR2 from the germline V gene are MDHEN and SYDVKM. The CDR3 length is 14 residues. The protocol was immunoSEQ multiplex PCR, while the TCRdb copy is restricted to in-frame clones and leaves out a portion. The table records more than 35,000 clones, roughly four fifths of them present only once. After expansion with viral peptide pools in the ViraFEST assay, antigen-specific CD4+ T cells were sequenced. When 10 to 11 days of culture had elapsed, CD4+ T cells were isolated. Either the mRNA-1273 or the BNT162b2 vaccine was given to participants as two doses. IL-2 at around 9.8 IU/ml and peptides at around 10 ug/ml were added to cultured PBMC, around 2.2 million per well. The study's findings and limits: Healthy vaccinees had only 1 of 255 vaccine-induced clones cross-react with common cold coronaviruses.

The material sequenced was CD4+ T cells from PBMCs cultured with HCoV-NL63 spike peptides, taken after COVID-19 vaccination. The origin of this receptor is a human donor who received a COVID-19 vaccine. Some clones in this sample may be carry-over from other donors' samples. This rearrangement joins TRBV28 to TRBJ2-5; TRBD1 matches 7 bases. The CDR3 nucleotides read TGTGCCAGCAGCACGAGACAGGGTCAAGAGACCCAGTACTTC. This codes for CASSTRQGQETQYF.